These 11 T cell receptor beta chains were sequenced from one sample in a study of cytomegalovirus exposure and HLA in healthy donors. The data were produced by immunoSEQ multiplex PCR, yet TCRdb's version contains in-frame clones alone and is incomplete. The table lists 130,000 to 150,000 clones, roughly nine tenths of them singletons. Sequencing was performed on PBMCs. The receptors here all came from a woman aged 18-35 years in good health and CMV-seropositive.

This chain joins TRBV18 and TRBJ1-5; D gene ambiguous. The CDR3 runs to 13 residues. Germline CDR1 KGHSH, CDR2 LQKENI. V shed 3 bases and J shed 8 bases, with 11 bases lying between them. CDR3 nucleotide sequence: TGTGCCAGCTCACCGACGGCGGGTGAGCCCCAGCATTTT. It translates to CASSPTAGEPQHF. Full variable domain (rest looked up from reference TRBV18 and TRBJ1-5): NAGVMQNPRHLVRRRGQEARLRCSPMKGHSHVYWYRQLPEEGLKFMVYLQKENIIDESGMPKERFSAEFPKEGPSILRIQQVVRGDSAAYFCASSPTAGEPQHFGDGTRLSIL.

The chain combines TRBV4-1 with TRBJ1-5, with no clear D. Germline V gives CDR1 MGHRA, CDR2 YSYEKL. The CDR3 is 13 amino acids. The V end lost 0 bases, the J end lost 6 bases, and 6 bases lay between the germline ends. CDR3 residues: CASSQEAGQPQHF. The CDR3 nucleotides are TGCGCCAGCAGCCAAGAAGCCGGTCAGCCCCAGCATTTT.

The chain is built from TRBV28 and TRBJ1-2; maybe TRBD1 (6 bases). Germline values: CDR1 MDHEN, CDR2 SYDVKM. This CDR3 has 14 amino acids. V lost 3 bases to trimming and J lost 4 bases, with 12 bases between them. The CDR3 nucleotides are TGTGCCAGCAGTTTGAGGGCAGGGGCCTATGGCTACACCTTC. Protein product: CASSLRAGAYGYTF.

V gene TRBV7-9 combines with J gene TRBJ1-4; D is uncertain. V was shortened by 2 bases and J by 5 bases, with 12 bases between the two germline ends. CDR3 length: 15 amino acids. The germline V gene has CDR1 SEHNR and CDR2 FQNEAQ (reference sequence). The CDR3 DNA reads as TGTGCCAGCAGCTTATCGGCGGTAACGAATGAAAAACTGTTTTTT. Amino acid sequence: CASSLSAVTNEKLFF.

V and J are TRBV19 and TRBJ1-1, with D perhaps matching TRBD1 (6 bases). Germline lookup yields CDR1 LNHDA and CDR2 SQIVND (reference sequence). Trimming shortened V by 6 bases and J by 1 base, and 15 bases separated the two germline ends. The CDR3 has 15 amino acids. This chain's CDR3 is CASRDRYGRNTEAFF. As DNA, the CDR3 is TGTGCCAGTAGAGACAGGTACGGAAGGAACACTGAAGCTTTCTTT.

V and J are TRBV4-1 and TRBJ1-5; D perhaps matches TRBD1 (6 bases). CDR1 and CDR2 from the germline V gene are MGHRA and YSYEKL. V was pared by 3 bases and J by 3 bases, with 12 bases between. CDR3 size: 15 residues. CDR3 DNA sequence: TGCGCCAGCAGCCAGGGGGGGGGCTCCAATCAGCCCCAGCATTTT. This codes for CASSQGGGSNQPQHF.

The chain uses TRBV15 and TRBJ1-2; 8 bases map to TRBD1. The V and J ends lost 0 bases and 4 bases, in that order; junction bases with no gene match: 7. The CDR3 consists of 16 residues. From germline, CDR1 is LNHNV and CDR2 YYDKDF (reference sequence). DNA of the CDR3: TGTGCCACCAGCAGAGATCTACCCCAGGGGGCCTATGGCTACACCTTC. Its protein is CATSRDLPQGAYGYTF. Complete variable domain (other parts from reference TRBV15 and TRBJ1-2): DAMVIQNPRYQVTQFGKPVTLSCSQTLNHNVMYWYQQKSSQAPKLLFHYYDKDFNNEADTPDNFQSRRPNTSFCFLDIRSPGLGDTAMYLCATSRDLPQGAYGYTFGSGTRLTVV.

Written as DNA, the CDR3 is TGTGCCAGCAGCTACCTGACAGGGAATAGGGAAAAACTGTTTTTT. As protein: CASSYLTGNREKLFF. The V gene is TRBV7-6, the J gene TRBJ1-4; 7 bases align to TRBD1. V lost 4 bases, J lost 8 bases, and 10 bases stayed unmatched. Germline V gene sequence: CDR1 SGHVS, CDR2 FNYEAQ. This CDR3 comprises 15 residues.

The rearrangement uses TRBV18 and TRBJ2-3; 8 bases match TRBD1. Trimming cost V 5 bases and J 0 bases; bases outside gene matches: 10. The CDR3 runs to 17 residues. Germline-derived CDR1 and CDR2 are KGHSH and LQKENI. Here the CDR3 reads CASSIQPGQESTDTQYF. The CDR3 DNA reads as TGTGCCAGCTCAATACAGCCGGGACAGGAGAGCACAGATACGCAGTATTTT.

This chain connects TRBV19 to TRBJ1-5; no clear D. The CDR3 sequence is 16 residues long. The germline gives CDR1 LNHDA, CDR2 SQIVND (reference sequence). V gave up 2 bases and J gave up 3 bases, with 14 bases separating them. The CDR3 region is CASSILAGSFNQPQHF. CDR3 nucleotide sequence: TGTGCCAGTAGTATATTGGCGGGCAGCTTCAATCAGCCCCAGCATTTT.

CDR3 nucleotide sequence: TGTGCCAGCAGGGATAGGACTATTGAGCAGTTCTTC. This gives the protein CASRDRTIEQFF. The chain uses TRBV2 and TRBJ2-1; D possibly corresponds to TRBD2 (6 bases). Per the germline V gene, CDR1 is SNHLY and CDR2 is FYNNEI. V was clipped by 6 bases and J by 9 bases, with 12 bases between them. CDR3 size: 12 residues.